This T cell receptor (beta chain) was sequenced in a study of T cells in Graves' hyperthyroidism and ophthalmopathy. For the study at large: The blood sample was taken at first diagnosis, before treatment began.

This CDR3 is built from 15 residues. CDR1 is SEHNR and CDR2 is FQNEAQ in the germline V gene (reference sequence). General study points: Clonotypes that were expanded in thyroid above 0.001 mostly appeared in blood too.

TCR beta CDR3 sequences were amplified from RNA transcripts. In the first-round RT-PCR of the TCR CDR3, the HTBI primer set was used. In TCRdb, the multiplex PCR reads were re-called with MiXCR into one record per CDR3 protein. The sample records about 300,000 distinct CDR3 sequences, about an eighth being singletons. Notes on this clonotype: Its antigen is unidentified. One end of the junction is discordant with germline, which a read error may explain.

V gene TRBV7-9 combines with J gene TRBJ2-5, with 7 nucleotides matching TRBD2. This sequence originates from a woman in her twenties or thirties with Graves' hyperthyroidism that later progressed to Graves' ophthalmopathy. Sequenced input: blood. The CDR3, as DNA: TGTGCCAGCAGCCTCGGACTAGTAGGTTTGGAGACCCAGTGCTTC. This translates into CASSLGLVGLETQCF.